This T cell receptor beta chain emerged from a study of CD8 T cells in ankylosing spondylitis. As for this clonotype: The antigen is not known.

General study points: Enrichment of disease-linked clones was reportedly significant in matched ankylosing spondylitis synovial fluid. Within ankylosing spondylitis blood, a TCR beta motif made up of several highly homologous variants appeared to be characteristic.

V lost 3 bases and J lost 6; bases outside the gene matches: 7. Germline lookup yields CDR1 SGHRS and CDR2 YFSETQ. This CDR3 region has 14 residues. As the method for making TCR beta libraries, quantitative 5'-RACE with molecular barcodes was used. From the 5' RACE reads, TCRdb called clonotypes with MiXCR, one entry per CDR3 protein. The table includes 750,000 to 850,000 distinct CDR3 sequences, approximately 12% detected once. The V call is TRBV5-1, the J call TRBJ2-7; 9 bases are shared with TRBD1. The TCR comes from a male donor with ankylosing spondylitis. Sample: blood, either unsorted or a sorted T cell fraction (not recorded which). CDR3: CASSSRDRAREQYF. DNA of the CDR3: TGCGCCAGCAGCTCGCGGGACAGGGCACGCGAGCAGTACTTC. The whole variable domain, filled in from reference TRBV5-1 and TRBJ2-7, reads KAGVTQTPRYLIKTRGQQVTLSCSPISGHRSVSWYQQTPGQGLQFLFEYFSETQRNKGNFPGRFSGRQFSNSRSEMNVSTLELGDSALYLCASSSRDRAREQYFGPGTRLTVT.